The 17 T cell receptor beta chains below come from one sample, sequenced in a study of CD8 T cells in ankylosing spondylitis. MiXCR, applied by TCRdb to the 5' RACE reads, yields one record per CDR3 protein. The table includes approximately 260,000 distinct CDR3 sequences, approximately 9% detected once. Sequenced material: blood, either unsorted or a sorted T cell fraction (not recorded which). All receptors come from a male donor with ankylosing spondylitis or in good health (not recorded which).

In its sample, this clonotype was seen many times. The CDR3 DNA reads as TGTGCCAGCAGCCACCTTAGCGGGAGGAACTACAATGAGCAGTTCTTC. Translated: CASSHLSGRNYNEQFF. The chain has TRBV4-2 and TRBJ2-1; 10 bases agree with TRBD2. Germline V gene data show CDR1 as LGHNA and CDR2 as YNFKEQ. V was pared by 3 bases and J by 3 bases, with 5 bases of the junction left unmatched. CDR3 length: 16 amino acids.

CDR3 nucleotides: TGTGCCAGCAGCTTAGCGCCGGAGTCCAGTCAGCGGGAGGATCCCAATGAGCAGTTCTTC. This sequence encodes CASSLAPESSQREDPNEQFF. This chain uses TRBV7-8 with TRBJ2-1; 9 positions agree with TRBD2. V lost 0 bases to trimming and J lost 6 bases; unmatched junction nucleotides: 18. This CDR3 is 20 amino acids long. Germline loops: CDR1 SGHVS, CDR2 FQNEAQ.

This clonotype was seen many times. The chain is built from TRBV5-1 and TRBJ2-7; 10 bases agree with TRBD2. Germline-derived CDR1 and CDR2 are SGHRS and YFSETQ. V trimming: 4 bases; J trimming: 0 bases; junction bases outside the gene matches: 4. The CDR3 extends over 15 amino acids. In DNA, the CDR3 is TGCGCCAGCAGCCGCCTAGCGGGGGCCTCCTACGAGCAGTACTTC. Translation: CASSRLAGASYEQYF.

This clonotype was observed many times. V gene TRBV7-8 combines with J gene TRBJ1-1; TRBD1 might be the D (6 bases). The length of the CDR3 is 16 residues. V lost 2 bases, J lost 1 base, and 14 bases lay in between. Germline V CDR1 and CDR2: SGHVS, FQNEAQ. The CDR3 region has the DNA TGTGCCAGCAGCTTACGAACTACAGGGTCGAACACTGAAGCTTTCTTT. Translating it yields CASSLRTTGSNTEAFF.

This clonotype has ten or more counts. This chain joins TRBV5-1 and TRBJ1-1; possible D gene TRBD1, 5 bases. CDR1 and CDR2 from the germline V gene are SGHRS and YFSETQ. With 3 bases removed from V and 5 bases from J, the gap between germline ends came to 17 bases. There are 15 residues in the CDR3. CDR3 residues: CASSSIPNEGTEAFF. CDR3 bases: TGCGCCAGCAGCTCGATCCCTAACGAGGGGACTGAAGCTTTCTTT. Full variable domain (outside the CDR3, taken from reference TRBV5-1 and TRBJ1-1): KAGVTQTPRYLIKTRGQQVTLSCSPISGHRSVSWYQQTPGQGLQFLFEYFSETQRNKGNFPGRFSGRQFSNSRSEMNVSTLELGDSALYLCASSSIPNEGTEAFFGQGTRLTVV.

As concerns this clonotype: Given a much more abundant clone one base away, this may be a read error. The J gene is TRBJ2-2, the V gene TRBV5-1, with D hard to call. CDR3 length: 15 residues. Germline V gives CDR1 SGHRS, CDR2 YFSETQ. The DNA of the CDR3 is TGCGCCAGCAGCTTCCCAGAGTCGAACATCGGGGAGCTGTTTTTT. It codes for CASSFPESNIGELFF.

This clonotype was seen a handful of times. The rearrangement links TRBV6-1 to TRBJ2-7; D gene uncertain. Trimming removed 2 bases at V and 5 bases at J, with 7 bases between. This CDR3 has 12 amino acids. CDR1 MNHNS and CDR2 SASEGT come from the germline V gene. CDR3 in DNA: TGTGCCAGCAGTGAACGATTTAACGAGCAGTACTTC. It codes for CASSERFNEQYF.

This clonotype was observed a handful of times. The V and J genes are TRBV5-5 and TRBJ1-1; the D gene is possibly TRBD1 (6 bases). Germline CDR1 SGHKS, CDR2 YYEKEE (reference sequence). The CDR3 extends over 14 amino acids. Trimming pared 4 bases from V and 4 bases from J, leaving 14 bases between. CDR3 in DNA: TGTGCCAGCAGCCCATGGGGGGGGGCCACTGAAGCTTTCTTT. It translates to CASSPWGGATEAFF. Full variable domain (outside the CDR3, taken from reference TRBV5-5 and TRBJ1-1): DAGVTQSPTHLIKTRGQQVTLRCSPISGHKSVSWYQQVLGQGPQFIFQYYEKEERGRGNFPDRFSARQFPNYSSELNVNALLLGDSALYLCASSPWGGATEAFFGQGTRLTVV.

This clonotype was detected ten times or more. The chain couples TRBV20-1 to TRBJ2-5; D is uncertain. The CDR3 spans 14 residues. The germline V gene encodes CDR1 DFQATT and CDR2 SNEGSKA (reference sequence). The CDR3 region is CTLKPLPVGETQYF. Written as DNA, the CDR3 is TGCACCCTCAAGCCCCTCCCAGTAGGGGAGACCCAGTACTTC.

The V call is TRBV7-8, the J call TRBJ2-7, with D possibly matching TRBD1 (5 bases). Germline CDR1 is SGHVS and CDR2 is FQNEAQ. This CDR3 spans 13 amino acids. The ends were cut back, 1 base at V and 7 bases at J, with 11 bases in the middle. The CDR3 protein is CASSLGGSLEQYF. CDR3 coding DNA: TGTGCCAGCAGCTTAGGGGGCAGCCTGGAGCAGTACTTC.

This clonotype was detected ten times or more. The chain joins TRBV10-3 to TRBJ2-1, with TRBD2 matching over 14 bases. The ends lost 2 bases at V and 4 bases at J; junction bases unmatched: 1. This CDR3 region has 16 residues. Germline V gives CDR1 ENHRY, CDR2 SYGVKD. CDR3 loop: CAISERLAGGYNEQFF. CDR3 coding DNA: TGTGCCATCAGTGAGCGACTAGCGGGGGGGTACAATGAGCAGTTCTTC.

This chain links TRBV19 with TRBJ1-5; no firm D call. The germline CDR1 and CDR2 sequences are LNHDA and SQIVND (reference sequence). The CDR3 is 15 residues long. Trimming shortened V by 5 bases and J by 4 bases, and 15 bases separated the two germline ends. CDR3 coding DNA: TGTGCCAGTAGTCGACTTTCACGCGGGAATCAGCCCCAGCATTTT. It codes for CASSRLSRGNQPQHF. Together with reference TRBV19 and TRBJ1-5, the CDR3 gives the full variable domain: DGGITQSPKYLFRKEGQNVTLSCEQNLNHDAMYWYRQDPGQGLRLIYYSQIVNDFQKGDIAEGYSVSREKKESFPLTVTSAQKNPTAFYLCASSRLSRGNQPQHFGDGTRLSIL.

This clonotype has only a few counts. The J gene is TRBJ1-6, the V gene TRBV7-2; D remains ambiguous. The CDR3 runs 13 residues. Germline CDR1 is SGHTA and CDR2 is FQGNSA. V shed 7 bases and J shed 7 bases, with 11 bases lying between them. The CDR3 spells CASTDIPNSPLHF. The CDR3 DNA sequence: TGTGCCAGCACCGACATACCGAATTCACCCCTCCACTTT.

This clonotype was recorded many times. V usage is TRBV27 and J usage is TRBJ1-6; 10 bases agree with TRBD1. The CDR3 consists of 14 residues. The ends lost 5 bases at V and 9 bases at J; junction bases unmatched: 4. Germline assignment: CDR1 MNHEY and CDR2 SMNVEV (reference sequence). The CDR3 coding sequence is TGTGCCAGCAGTCCCAGGACAGGGGGTTCACCCCTCCACTTT. Amino acid sequence: CASSPRTGGSPLHF.

In its sample, this clonotype was seen many times. This chain links TRBV25-1 with TRBJ2-7, with no clear D. Germline V CDR1 and CDR2: MGHDK, SYGVNS. V shed 4 bases and J shed 2 bases, with 3 bases lying between them. The CDR3 is 11 amino acids. DNA of the CDR3: TGTGCCAGCAGTGCCCCCTACGAGCAGTACTTC. This codes for CASSAPYEQYF.

This clonotype was seen repeatedly, ten times or more. This chain uses TRBV5-1 with TRBJ1-1; no reliable D call. Germline CDR1 reads SGHRS; CDR2 reads YFSETQ. The V and J ends lost 2 bases and 6 bases respectively, with 11 bases between them. The CDR3 contains 13 residues. The CDR3 loop reads CASSFPQASEAFF. DNA of the CDR3: TGCGCCAGCAGCTTCCCGCAGGCTTCTGAAGCTTTCTTT.

This clonotype has at least ten counts. V is TRBV12-3 or TRBV12-4 and J is TRBJ2-4, with D possibly TRBD2 on 6 matching bases. V was pared by 1 base and J by 12 bases, with 13 bases between. The CDR3 extends over 13 amino acids. The CDR3 here is CASSLGGESSQYF. Written as DNA, the CDR3 is TGTGCCAGCAGTTTAGGCGGGGAGTCTAGTCAGTACTTC.